A selection of T cell receptor beta chains follows, all from one sample in a study of T cell responses to AZD1222 COVID-19 vaccine. Profiled with immunoSEQ multiplex PCR; TCRdb holds only in-frame clones, not every one. Of roughly 80,000 clones in the sample, approximately 88% were seen once. This specimen consisted of peripheral blood, obtained on day 0 of MenACWY control vaccination. The receptor source for this set is an adult in good health. Both conserved end residues are part of each CDR3. D genes are given only for firm matches. Expanded clones are given a class, and other clones once, few, many or no size at all.

TRBD1 | . | TRBJ1-4 | TRBV30 | TGTGCCTGGAGTGCGGACAGGGGGCACGGTAATGAAAAACTGTTTTTT | CAWSADRGHGNEKLFF
. | . | TRBJ1-1 | TRBV29-1 | TGCAGCGTTGAAGTTGGGGGAACCACTGAAGCTTTCTTT | CSVEVGGTTEAFF
TRBD1 | . | TRBJ1-2 | TRBV5-1 | TGCGCCAGCAGTTCTAGGAGCGGAGCGACAGGGGGGAACTATGGCTACACCTTC | CASSSRSGATGGNYGYTF
. | . | TRBJ2-3 | TRBV3-1/TRBV3-2 | TGTGCCAGCAGCCAAGACGCGGACACTACGCAGTATTTT | CASSQDADTTQYF
. | once | TRBJ1-1 | TRBV30 | TGTGCCTGGAGTAGGGTGAACACTGAAGCTTTCTTT | CAWSRVNTEAFF
TRBD1 | . | TRBJ2-1 | TRBV14 | TGTGCCAGCAGTTTGGTACAGGGGGCTGGGCAGTTCTTC | CASSLVQGAGQFF
TRBD2 | . | TRBJ2-5 | TRBV7-2 | TGTGCCAGCAGCTCGCGACTAGCGGGGGCCACCCAGTACTTC | CASSSRLAGATQYF
. | . | TRBJ1-2 | TRBV19 | TGTGCCAGTAGTATGGGAGGGCGCTATGGCTACACCTTC | CASSMGGRYGYTF
. | . | TRBJ2-1 | TRBV30 | TGTGCCTGGAGTCTCAGCAAGGACAATGAGCAGTTCTTC | CAWSLSKDNEQFF
. | . | TRBJ1-1 | TRBV11-3 | TGTGCCAGCAGCTTAGAGGGCCCCGGTGGCCTCGGGGCCAACACTGAAGCTTTCTTT | CASSLEGPGGLGANTEAFF
. | few | TRBJ1-3 | TRBV7-9 | TGTGCCAGCAGCTTCTACTCTGGAAACACCATATATTTT | CASSFYSGNTIYF
. | . | TRBJ1-6 | TRBV28 | TGTGCCAGCACCCCCAGAGGCAATTCACCCCTCCACTTT | CASTPRGNSPLHF
TRBD1 | . | TRBJ1-6 | TRBV19 | TGTGCCAGTAGCCTGGGACAGTATAATTCACCCCTCCACTTT | CASSLGQYNSPLHF
. | . | TRBJ2-7 | TRBV11-2 | TGTGCCAGCAGCTTAGGAGGACAGATCTACGAGCAGTACTTC | CASSLGGQIYEQYF
. | . | TRBJ1-1 | TRBV5-1 | TGCGCCAGCAGCATTACAGGGTCGGGGTACACTGAAGCTTTCTTT | CASSITGSGYTEAFF
TRBD1 | . | TRBJ2-7 | TRBV10-3 | TGTGCCATCAGTGTAACCGGGACAGGCGAGCAGTACTTC | CAISVTGTGEQYF
TRBD1 | . | TRBJ2-7 | TRBV15 | TGTGCCACCAGCACCGGACAGGACTACGAGCAGTACTTC | CATSTGQDYEQYF
. | . | TRBJ2-7 | TRBV28 | TGTGCCAGCAGTGCCGTGGGGTTACCGGTATACGAGCAGTACTTC | CASSAVGLPVYEQYF
. | . | TRBJ1-6 | TRBV6-1 | TGTGCCAGCAGTGAAGCGACCTACTCCTATAATTCACCCCTCCACTTT | CASSEATYSYNSPLHF
. | . | TRBJ2-1 | TRBV15 | TGTGCCACCAGCCCGCGTGCCCTTCTCTACAATGAGCAGTTCTTC | CATSPRALLYNEQFF
TRBD2 | . | TRBJ2-2 | TRBV11-2 | TGTGCCAGCAGCTTAGCTACTAGCGGGGCCGGGGAGCTGTTTTTT | CASSLATSGAGELFF
. | . | TRBJ1-1 | TRBV5-1 | TGCGCCAGCAGCCTGGGAGGGGGTGGTGGGACTGAAGCTTTCTTT | CASSLGGGGGTEAFF
. | . | TRBJ1-6 | TRBV6-5 | TGTGCCAGCAGACTCGGGAATTCACCCCTCCACTTT | CASRLGNSPLHF
. | . | TRBJ2-5 | TRBV27 | TGTGCCAGCAGTTTTAGACCACAAGAGACCCAGTACTTC | CASSFRPQETQYF
TRBD1 | . | TRBJ1-2 | TRBV9 | TGTGCCAGCAGCTCTGGACAGGGGACTAGTGGCTACACCTTC | CASSSGQGTSGYTF
. | . | TRBJ1-5 | TRBV7-2 | TGTGCCAGCAGCTTTATGAGAGGGGGCAATCAGCCCCAGCATTTT | CASSFMRGGNQPQHF
. | . | TRBJ1-1 | TRBV4-3 | TGCGCCAGCAGCCAAGGCCCCGCAGGTTTGAACACTGAAGCTTTCTTT | CASSQGPAGLNTEAFF
. | once | TRBJ1-1 | TRBV7-9 | TGTGCCAGCAGCTTAGTACAGTCCATGAACACTGAAGCTTTCTTT | CASSLVQSMNTEAFF
. | . | TRBJ1-1 | TRBV3-1/TRBV3-2 | TGTGCCAGCAGCCATCCCCCAGGGACGAACACTGAAGCTTTCTTT | CASSHPPGTNTEAFF
TRBD2 | . | TRBJ2-5 | TRBV5-1 | TGCGCCAGCAGCGAGGGGCCCACTAGCGGGGGGGAGACCCAGTACTTC | CASSEGPTSGGETQYF
. | . | TRBJ1-1 | TRBV29-1 | TGCAGCTCCCCCGGGGTGGCAGCGAACACTGAAGCTTTCTTT | CSSPGVAANTEAFF
TRBD1 | few | TRBJ2-2 | TRBV5-5 | TGTGCCAGCAACAACCGGGACAGGGGGCGGGACACCGGGGAGCTGTTTTTT | CASNNRDRGRDTGELFF
. | . | TRBJ2-7 | TRBV30 | TGTGCCTGGAAGCGAGGAGAGAGGTCCACCCGTCCCTGGGAGCAGTACTTC | CAWKRGERSTRPWEQYF
. | . | TRBJ1-2 | TRBV19 | TGTGCCAGCTTCACGGGGGGGAATGGCTACACCTTC | CASFTGGNGYTF
TRBD1 | . | TRBJ1-1 | TRBV19 | TGTGCCAGTACCGGGACAGGGGCGACTGAAGCTTTCTTT | CASTGTGATEAFF
TRBD1 | . | TRBJ1-4 | TRBV30 | TGTGCCTGGCGGACAGGGTGGAATGAAAAACTGTTTTTT | CAWRTGWNEKLFF
TRBD1 | . | TRBJ2-7 | TRBV5-5 | TGTGCCAGCAGCTTGTGGGACAGGGGTAACTACGAGCAGTACTTC | CASSLWDRGNYEQYF
. | few | TRBJ1-6 | TRBV10-3 | TGTGCCATCAGTGAAGGCCCCAAACGGTCTATCCTTTCACCCCTCCACTTT | CAISEGPKRSILSPLHF
TRBD1 | . | TRBJ1-1 | TRBV5-1 | TGCGCCAGCAGCTTGACAGGGGCCACCACTGAAGCTTTCTTT | CASSLTGATTEAFF
. | . | TRBJ1-1 | TRBV5-1 | TGCGCCAGCAGCCCCGACGGGGCCCGGAACACTGAAGCTTTCTTT | CASSPDGARNTEAFF
. | once | TRBJ1-3 | TRBV6-5 | TGTGCCAGCAGTTACTCTGGGGGAAATGGAAACACCATATATTTT | CASSYSGGNGNTIYF
. | once | TRBJ2-5 | TRBV12-5 | TGTGCTAGTGGTTTGCTCGGAAAGACCCAGTACTTC | CASGLLGKTQYF
TRBD1 | . | TRBJ1-1 | TRBV27 | TGTGCCACAACGCGTCAACAGGGGATTGAAGCTTTCTTT | CATTRQQGIEAFF
. | . | TRBJ1-1 | TRBV2 | TGTGCCAGCAGTGAAGTAATTCGGGGAATAGGCACTGAAGCTTTCTTT | CASSEVIRGIGTEAFF
TRBD2 | . | TRBJ2-1 | TRBV5-1 | TGCGCCAGCAGCTTATGGCTAGCGGGGACCAATGAGCAGTTCTTC | CASSLWLAGTNEQFF
. | . | TRBJ2-7 | TRBV5-1 | TGCGCCAGCAGCTTAACGTGGGGTCCCTACTACGAGCAGTACTTC | CASSLTWGPYYEQYF
. | . | TRBJ1-2 | TRBV19 | TGTGCCAGTAGTATAAGGTCCGTGGGCTATGGCTACACCTTC | CASSIRSVGYGYTF
. | . | TRBJ1-6 | TRBV19 | TGTGCCAGTAGTGCCACGAGGGGAAATTCACCCCTCCACTTT | CASSATRGNSPLHF